The 29 T cell receptor beta chains listed next were all sequenced from one sample in a study of blood T cell repertoires in COVID-19. The assay was immunoSEQ multiplex PCR, and TCRdb's table has in-frame clones only and misses some. This table has 90,000 to 130,000 clones, about 85% appearing once. The sample consisted of peripheral blood. The receptors were gathered from a woman in her seventies with acute or convalescent COVID-19.

The rearrangement links TRBV3-1 (or the pseudogene TRBV3-2) to TRBJ2-5; 9 bases are shared with TRBD2. The CDR3 sequence is 17 residues long. With V trimmed by 1 base and J by 5 bases, 11 bases remained unmatched. Looked up from germline, CDR1 is LGHDT and CDR2 is YNNKEL (reference sequence). The CDR3 DNA reads TGTGCCAGCAGCCAAGCTCGTTCAGCGGGAGGAGGGGAGACCCAGTACTTC. Its translation is CASSQARSAGGGETQYF.

V and J are TRBV19 and TRBJ1-2, with 7 bases fitting TRBD1. The V gene's germline CDR1 is LNHDA and CDR2 SQIVND (reference sequence). V was pared by 5 bases and J by 4 bases, with 10 bases of the junction left unmatched. This CDR3 is built from 15 residues. DNA for the CDR3: TGTGCCAGTAGTGTTGGGACAGAAAGACCCTATGGCTACACCTTC. Amino acids: CASSVGTERPYGYTF.

This clone was counted between two and nine times. The rearrangement joins TRBV6-5 to TRBJ1-1; D gene uncertain. CDR1 is MNHEY, CDR2 SVGAGI, per germline. This CDR3 has 10 residues. V was shortened by 7 bases and J by 6 bases, with 6 bases between the two germline ends. CDR3 DNA: TGTGCCAGCATCAGTGCTGAAGCTTTCTTT. This encodes CASISAEAFF.

This rearrangement joins TRBV2 to TRBJ1-2; perhaps TRBD1 as D (6 bases). Trimming shortened V by 4 bases and J by 5 bases, and 23 bases separated the two germline ends. This CDR3 has 17 residues. Germline V lookup: CDR1 SNHLY, CDR2 FYNNEI. The chain's CDR3 is CASSVGGSREGGYGYTF. DNA of the CDR3: TGTGCCAGCAGTGTTGGCGGCAGCAGAGAGGGGGGGTATGGCTACACCTTC.

The chain's CDR3 is CASSTTKRSYEQYF. CDR3 coding DNA: TGTGCCAGCAGCACCACTAAGCGGTCCTACGAGCAGTACTTC. The V gene is TRBV28, the J gene TRBJ2-7; possibly TRBD2 for D (5 bases). The CDR3 spans 14 residues. The germline gives CDR1 MDHEN, CDR2 SYDVKM. The V gene lost 6 bases and the J gene lost 1 base, with 13 bases spanning the gap. Looking up the rest from reference TRBV28 and TRBJ2-7 gives the full variable domain: DVKVTQSSRYLVKRTGEKVFLECVQDMDHENMFWYRQDPGLGLRLIYFSYDVKMKEKGDIPEGYSVSREKKERFSLILESASTNQTSMYLCASSTTKRSYEQYFGPGTRLTVT.

This sequence joins TRBV10-3 and TRBJ2-3; 7 bases line up with TRBD1. Germline loops: CDR1 ENHRY, CDR2 SYGVKD. J gave up 0 bases and V 5 bases, and 5 bases lay outside the gene matches. This CDR3 spans 15 amino acids. The CDR3 nucleotides are TGTGCCATCAGTCCCTTGACAGGGAGCACAGATACGCAGTATTTT. Its translation: CAISPLTGSTDTQYF.

This chain joins TRBV10-2 and TRBJ1-1; perhaps TRBD1 as D (6 bases). The germline gives CDR1 WSHSY, CDR2 SAAADI. V was shortened by 6 bases and J by 4 bases, with 18 bases between the two germline ends. The CDR3 has 15 residues. The CDR3 protein is CASRGTRTAGTEAFF. The CDR3 coding sequence is TGCGCCAGCAGGGGGACCCGGACAGCCGGCACTGAAGCTTTCTTT.

The CDR3 sequence is CASKVGQLQFF. DNA for the CDR3: TGTGCCAGCAAGGTTGGACAGCTGCAGTTCTTC. The chain links TRBV2 to TRBJ2-1, with a weak D call TRBD1 (6 bases). This CDR3 spans 11 amino acids. Germline lookup yields CDR1 SNHLY and CDR2 FYNNEI. Trimming left V 7 bases short and J 12 bases short, with 13 bases between.

The chain links TRBV28 to TRBJ1-5; the match to TRBD1 covers 7 bases. Germline V gene sequence: CDR1 MDHEN, CDR2 SYDVKM. V trimming: 3 bases; J trimming: 0 bases; junction bases outside the gene matches: 8. There are 17 residues in the CDR3. This chain's CDR3 is CASSFPGTANSNQPQHF. Here the CDR3 DNA reads TGTGCCAGCAGTTTCCCGGGGACAGCGAATAGCAATCAGCCCCAGCATTTT.

The chain has TRBV2 and TRBJ2-4, with TRBD2 matching 8 bases. CDR1 and CDR2 from the germline V gene are SNHLY and FYNNEI. CDR3 length: 15 residues. The V gene end was trimmed by 3 bases and the J gene end by 6 bases; junction bases not matched to a gene: 7. In DNA, the CDR3 is TGTGCCAGCAGTGAGGCGCGGGGGGAGACAAACATTCAGTACTTC. Protein: CASSEARGETNIQYF.

This rearrangement joins TRBV19 to TRBJ2-7; 7 bases map to TRBD1. Germline V gene data show CDR1 as LNHDA and CDR2 as SQIVND (reference sequence). V shed 0 bases, J shed 3 bases, and the junction held 8 bases outside the gene matches. CDR3 length: 16 residues. The DNA for the CDR3 is TGTGCCAGTAGTATAGAGAGGACAGGCCTCTACTACGAGCAGTACTTC. Its protein is CASSIERTGLYYEQYF. Based on the CDR3 plus reference TRBV19 and TRBJ2-7, the full variable domain is DGGITQSPKYLFRKEGQNVTLSCEQNLNHDAMYWYRQDPGQGLRLIYYSQIVNDFQKGDIAEGYSVSREKKESFPLTVTSAQKNPTAFYLCASSIERTGLYYEQYFGPGTRLTVT.

V usage is TRBV5-1 and J usage is TRBJ1-1; D remains unclear. Germline V gene data show CDR1 as SGHRS and CDR2 as YFSETQ. The CDR3 spans 15 residues. V was shortened by 3 bases and J by 4 bases, with 16 bases between the two germline ends. Written as DNA, the CDR3 is TGCGCCAGCAGCTGGCAGGAATTGGGCCGCACTGAAGCTTTCTTT. This sequence encodes CASSWQELGRTEAFF.

The chain carries TRBV15 and TRBJ1-1; 8 nucleotides agree with TRBD1. This CDR3 is 14 amino acids long. V lost 0 bases, J lost 6 bases, and 3 bases stayed unmatched. CDR1 LNHNV and CDR2 YYDKDF come from the germline V gene (reference sequence). CDR3: CATSRDRGLSEAFF. Written as DNA, the CDR3 is TGTGCCACCAGCAGAGACAGGGGGCTTTCTGAAGCTTTCTTT.

The chain uses TRBV5-6 and TRBJ2-4, with D possibly TRBD1 on 5 matching bases. This CDR3 spans 14 amino acids. Trimming stripped 4 bases from V and 4 bases from J, with 12 bases between. Germline V gene data show CDR1 as SGHDT and CDR2 as YYEEEE. CDR3 amino acids: CASSESNRKNIQYF. CDR3 sequence (DNA): TGTGCCAGCAGCGAATCTAACAGGAAAAACATTCAGTACTTC.

The chain uses TRBV5-4 and TRBJ2-5; 10 bases map to TRBD2. The germline V gene encodes CDR1 SGHNT and CDR2 YYREEE (reference sequence). The CDR3 is made up of 14 amino acids. The junction had 5 bases not matched to a gene; V was cut back by 4 bases and J by 5 bases. The CDR3 sequence is CASSPSGGRETQYF. DNA of the CDR3: TGTGCCAGCAGCCCTAGCGGGGGCAGGGAGACCCAGTACTTC.

This sequence joins TRBV7-2 and TRBJ1-2; 7 bases fit TRBD1. This CDR3 is built from 15 residues. V trimming: 5 bases; J trimming: 4 bases; junction bases outside the gene matches: 10. CDR1 and CDR2 (germline): SGHTA, FQGNSA. CDR3 region: CASSALTGTSYGYTF. The CDR3 DNA reads TGTGCCAGCAGCGCCCTGACAGGGACATCCTATGGCTACACCTTC.

The CDR3, as DNA: TGCGCCAGCAGTGCATCCCCCCACCACAATGGCTACACCTTC. Protein sequence: CASSASPHHNGYTF. The chain recombines TRBV10-1 with TRBJ1-2; D remains ambiguous. The CDR3 is made up of 14 amino acids. V lost 4 bases and J 6 bases, leaving 15 bases between the germline ends. Germline lookup yields CDR1 WNHNN and CDR2 SYGVQD (reference sequence).

This chain uses TRBV6-5 with TRBJ1-2, with 7 positions matching TRBD1. Germline V gene lookup returns CDR1 MNHEY and CDR2 SVGAGI. The CDR3 runs to 15 residues. J lost 3 bases, V lost 4 bases, and 8 bases had no gene match. CDR3 nucleotide sequence: TGTGCCAGCAGTTTCTCTACGACAGGGCACTATGGCTACACCTTC. This translates into CASSFSTTGHYGYTF.

This clone occurred once. The rearrangement joins TRBV7-2 to TRBJ1-2; perhaps TRBD1 as D (5 bases). Per germline, CDR1 SGHTA and CDR2 FQGNSA. This CDR3 has 15 amino acids. V was shortened by 4 bases and J by 4 bases, with 16 bases between the two germline ends. CDR3 nucleotides: TGTGCCAGCAGCTCCGCACACGGGGGAGGCTATGGCTACACCTTC. The encoded protein is CASSSAHGGGYGYTF.

The count of this clone is one. The J gene is TRBJ2-1, the V gene TRBV19, with D unresolved. Germline lookup yields CDR1 LNHDA and CDR2 SQIVND (reference sequence). The CDR3 sequence is 11 residues long. The ends were cut back, 7 bases at V and 5 bases at J, with 6 bases in the middle. CDR3 coding DNA: TGTGCCAGTAAATTAGACAATGAGCAGTTCTTC. Its protein is CASKLDNEQFF.

This rearrangement joins TRBV30 to TRBJ1-4; 12 bases map to TRBD1. The CDR3 consists of 16 residues. Germline-derived CDR1 and CDR2 are GTSNPN and SVGIG (reference sequence). Unmatched junction bases numbered 13, after V lost 8 bases and J lost 6 bases. CDR3 in DNA: TGTGCCGGGACAGGGGGCCATAATAAGGCGGATGAAAAACTGTTTTTT. Translated: CAGTGGHNKADEKLFF. Complete variable domain (other parts from reference TRBV30 and TRBJ1-4): SQTIHQWPATLVQPVGSPLSLECTVEGTSNPNLYWYRQAAGRGLQLLFYSVGIGQISSEVPQNLSASRPQDRQFILSSKKLLLSDSGFYLCAGTGGHNKADEKLFFGSGTQLSVL.

V usage is TRBV9 and J usage is TRBJ2-5; 10 bases fit TRBD1. Germline V lookup: CDR1 SGDLS, CDR2 YYNGEE. V lost 4 bases, J lost 5 bases, and 11 bases stayed unmatched. The CDR3 runs to 16 residues. The CDR3 loop is CASSFSRDRGGETQYF. DNA of the CDR3: TGTGCCAGCAGCTTCAGCCGGGACAGGGGAGGTGAGACCCAGTACTTC. The full variable domain, in which reference TRBV9 and TRBJ2-5 provide the parts outside the CDR3, is DSGVTQTPKHLITATGQRVTLRCSPRSGDLSVYWYQQSLDQGLQFLIQYYNGEERAKGNILERFSAQQFPDLHSELNLSSLELGDSALYFCASSFSRDRGGETQYFGPGTRLLVL.

The sample holds a few counts of this clone. The chain links TRBV19 to TRBJ2-2, with D perhaps matching TRBD2 (6 bases). Germline assignment: CDR1 LNHDA and CDR2 SQIVND (reference sequence). V was trimmed by 10 bases and J by 1 base, leaving 16 bases between them. CDR3 length: 15 residues. The CDR3 loop reads CATTRGSMNTGELFF. The CDR3 bases are TGTGCCACCACCCGGGGGTCGATGAACACCGGGGAGCTGTTTTTT.

The rearrangement joins TRBV5-5 to TRBJ2-2; 9 bases are a match to TRBD1. The ends lost 1 base at V and 5 bases at J; junction bases unmatched: 6. Germline V gene data show CDR1 as SGHKS and CDR2 as YYEKEE (reference sequence). The CDR3 is 16 amino acids. In nucleotides, the CDR3 is TGTGCCAGCAGCTTGATGAGGACAGGGGAGACCGGGGAGCTGTTTTTT. Protein product: CASSLMRTGETGELFF.

This chain links TRBV19 with TRBJ2-1, with D possibly TRBD2 on 6 matching bases. Trimming shortened V by 5 bases and J by 3 bases, and 17 bases separated the two germline ends. CDR3 length equals 16 residues. CDR1 and CDR2 from the germline V gene are LNHDA and SQIVND (reference sequence). CDR3 DNA: TGTGCCAGTAGTGTACCCGGGACGGAGGGCTACAATGAGCAGTTCTTC. Its protein product is CASSVPGTEGYNEQFF.

In regard to this clone: At one of its ends the junction is not consistent with the germline gene, which may arise from a read error. This chain uses TRBV7-7 with TRBJ2-2, with 9 bases that match TRBD2. The germline CDR1 and CDR2 sequences are SSHAT and FNYEAQ (reference sequence). The CDR3 extends over 16 amino acids. This CDR3 reads CASSLGTSTNTGELFF. The CDR3 coding sequence is TGTGCTAGCAGCCTCGGGACTAGCACAAACACCGGGGAGCTGTTTTTT.

V usage is TRBV20-1 and J usage is TRBJ1-3; D might be TRBD1 (6 bases). The CDR3 is 15 residues long. The V and J ends lost 3 bases and 2 bases respectively, with 14 bases between them. CDR1 and CDR2 from the germline V gene are DFQATT and SNEGSKA (reference sequence). The CDR3 DNA is TGCAGTGCTAGTTCCGGGACAACGACTGGAAACACCATATATTTT. This gives the protein CSASSGTTTGNTIYF.

This rearrangement joins TRBV18 to TRBJ1-1; no definite D call. This CDR3 comprises 13 residues. The germline CDR1 and CDR2 sequences are KGHSH and LQKENI. Trimming shortened V by 3 bases and J by 1 base, and 6 bases separated the two germline ends. The CDR3 is CASSPRGNTEAFF. CDR3 bases: TGTGCCAGCTCACCGAGAGGGAACACTGAAGCTTTCTTT.

This chain uses TRBV27 with TRBJ2-3; D uncertain. Germline CDR1 and CDR2: MNHEY and SMNVEV (reference sequence). Trimming took 4 bases from V and 4 from J, leaving 6 bases between them. This CDR3 has 12 amino acids. For the CDR3, the DNA is TGTGCCAGCAGTTACTCCCCAGATACGCAGTATTTT. Its protein product is CASSYSPDTQYF.